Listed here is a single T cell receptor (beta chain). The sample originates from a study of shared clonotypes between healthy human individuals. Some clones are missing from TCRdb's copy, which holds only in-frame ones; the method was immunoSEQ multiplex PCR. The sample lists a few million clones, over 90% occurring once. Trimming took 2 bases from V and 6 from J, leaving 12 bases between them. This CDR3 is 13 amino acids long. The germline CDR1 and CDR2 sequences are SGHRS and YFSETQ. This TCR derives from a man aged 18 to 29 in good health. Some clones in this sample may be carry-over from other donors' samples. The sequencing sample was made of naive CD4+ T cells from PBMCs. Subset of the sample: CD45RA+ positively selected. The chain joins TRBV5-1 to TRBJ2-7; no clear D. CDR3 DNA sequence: TGCGCCAGCAGCTTTTACAGCTTGGGCGAGCAGTACTTC. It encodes CASSFYSLGEQYF.